Sequencing of this T cell receptor beta chain was carried out in a study of cytomegalovirus exposure and HLA in healthy donors. The PCR employed 60 Vbeta primers together with 13 Jbeta primers. The data were produced by immunoSEQ multiplex PCR, yet TCRdb's version contains in-frame clones alone and is incomplete. This sample has approximately 100,000 clones, with around 81% found just once. This clone was seen a few times. This TCR came from a woman aged 25-40 years in good health and CMV-seronegative. The sequenced material came from PBMCs.

CDR3: CARDRFQETQYF. The CDR3 DNA is TGTGCCAGGGACAGATTTCAAGAGACCCAGTACTTC. The chain uses TRBV19 and TRBJ2-5, with D maybe TRBD1 (6 bases). Germline lookup yields CDR1 LNHDA and CDR2 SQIVND (reference sequence). Between the trimmed V and J ends, which lost 9 bases and 2 bases, there was a span of 10 bases. This CDR3 has 12 amino acids.